What follows describes a single T cell receptor (beta chain). Its antigen is as yet unknown. These data belong to a study of early T cells in non-severe SARS-CoV-2 infection. Overall study context: Sequencing of bulk RNA from unsorted whole blood was done, without chain pairing. General study findings and limits: Comparison of clonotypes with VDJdb favored anti-spike CD8 responses while missing private and CD4 specificities.

Each single cDNA molecule received a unique molecular identifier. Using its own MiXCR run on the 5' RACE reads, TCRdb lists one record per CDR3 protein. The data contain roughly 46,000 distinct CDR3 sequences, roughly 5% of them singletons. The CDR3 spans 13 residues. V was shortened by 5 bases and J by 0 bases, with 11 bases between the two germline ends. Germline CDR1 is SQVTM and CDR2 is ANQGSEA. This chain connects TRBV29-1 to TRBJ2-7; maybe TRBD2 (5 bases). This clonotype was sampled from an adult who was a healthcare worker with PCR-confirmed SARS-CoV-2 infection or an uninfected control (not recorded which). Source: whole blood, taken at baseline. The DNA for the CDR3 is TGCAGCGTTAATGGTGGGAGCTCCTACGAGCAGTACTTC. Amino acids: CSVNGGSSYEQYF.